A selection of T cell receptor beta chains follows, all from one sample in a study of blood T cell repertoires in COVID-19. This table comes from immunoSEQ multiplex PCR, and its TCRdb copy is limited to in-frame clones, with some not included. The data contain around 200,000 clones, about nine tenths of them singletons. The sample comprised peripheral blood. The receptors originated from a man aged 18 to 29 with active or convalescent COVID-19. The CDR3 runs from the conserved cysteine through the conserved F or W. D genes are given only for firm matches. The size field is filled for only some rows; it gives once, few, many or a size class.

size,V,length,J,D,CDR3,DNA
.,TRBV5-1,15,TRBJ2-2,TRBD2,CASSLVAGGAGELFF,TGCGCCAGCAGCTTGGTTGCGGGGGGTGCCGGGGAGCTGTTTTTT
.,TRBV6-5,14,TRBJ1-2,TRBD1,CASSSRQGAYGYTF,TGTGCCAGCAGTTCGAGACAGGGGGCCTATGGCTACACCTTC
.,TRBV18,16,TRBJ1-6,TRBD1,CASSSVNRGRNSPLHF,TGTGCCAGCTCATCTGTGAACAGGGGTCGGAATTCACCCCTCCACTTT
.,TRBV30,12,TRBJ1-2,TRBD1,CAWTVTGVGYTF,TGTGCCTGGACCGTGACAGGGGTGGGCTACACCTTC
.,TRBV5-1,15,TRBJ2-5,.,CASSLDSGITETQYF,TGCGCCAGCAGCTTGGACAGCGGAATAACCGAGACCCAGTACTTC
.,TRBV4-2,14,TRBJ2-3,.,CASSQVTVTDTQYF,TGTGCCAGCAGCCAAGTCACGGTCACAGATACGCAGTATTTT
.,TRBV7-3,15,TRBJ1-6,.,CASSANGGGNSPLHF,TGTGCCAGCAGCGCCAACGGGGGGGGAAATTCACCCCTCCACTTT
once,TRBV5-6,12,TRBJ2-1,.,CASSLRGTGEVF,TGTGCCAGCAGCTTGAGGGGAACAGGGGAGGTCTTC
.,TRBV12-3/TRBV12-4,13,TRBJ1-1,.,CASSFQGNTEAFF,TGTGCCAGCAGTTTCCAGGGGAACACTGAAGCTTTCTTT
.,TRBV24-1,16,TRBJ1-3,TRBD1,CATSDSNRGEGNTIYF,TGTGCCACCAGTGATTCTAACAGGGGGGAAGGAAACACCATATATTTC
.,TRBV3-1/TRBV3-2,18,TRBJ1-3,.,CASSQARSAGYKGNTIYF,TGTGCCAGCAGCCAAGCTAGGTCCGCTGGGTACAAGGGAAACACCATATATTTT
once,TRBV11-2,12,TRBJ2-1,.,CASSLGHAFQFF,TGTGCCAGCAGCTTAGGGCACGCTTTCCAGTTCTTC
.,TRBV19,15,TRBJ2-1,TRBD2,CASSPTSGIYNEQFF,TGTGCCAGTAGCCCTACTAGCGGGATCTACAATGAGCAGTTCTTC
.,TRBV7-9,15,TRBJ2-2,.,CASSLGAPNTGELFF,TGTGCCAGCAGCTTAGGGGCACCTAACACCGGGGAGCTGTTTTTT
.,TRBV11-2,15,TRBJ1-5,.,CASSLRGGFNQPQHF,TGTGCCAGCAGCTTAAGGGGTGGGTTCAATCAGCCCCAGCATTTT
.,TRBV11-2,16,TRBJ2-7,TRBD1,CASSLVGTGVPYEQYF,TGTGCCAGCAGCTTAGTTGGGACAGGGGTCCCCTACGAGCAGTACTTC
.,TRBV2,16,TRBJ1-5,.,CASRETEIYSNQPQHF,TGTGCCAGCAGGGAGACAGAAATTTATAGCAATCAGCCCCAGCATTTT
.,TRBV30,17,TRBJ2-7,TRBD2,CAWSDGVPAGGLNEQYF,TGTGCCTGGAGTGACGGGGTACCGGCGGGGGGGCTTAACGAGCAGTACTTC